This T cell receptor (beta chain) was sequenced in a study of human T cells and chemical hapten exposure. On the study more broadly: Patch tests of 0.01% DPC on the upper back were read at 6 days.

Time point: pre-sensitization, week 0. The treatment was: therapeutic diphenylcyclopropenone sensitization with weekly scalp DPC. Alopecia patients between 18 and 70 years old and suitable for DPC were used as donors. Extraction of total RNA was performed on unfractionated whole blood. In TCRdb, the RACE reads were re-called with MiXCR into one record per CDR3 protein. The table has roughly 38,000 distinct CDR3 sequences, around 11% seen once. Unmatched junction bases numbered 11, after V lost 5 bases and J lost 4 bases. The CDR3 is made up of 15 amino acids. Germline CDR1 reads SGHTA; CDR2 reads FQGNSA.

Sample: whole blood, taken in connection with sensitization to the hapten diphenylcyclopropenone (DPC). This sequence was found in a woman aged 30 to 39 with alopecia areata. Some clones in this sample may be carry-over from other donors' samples. The chain is built from TRBV7-2 and TRBJ2-7; 7 bases agree with TRBD1. CDR3 coding DNA: TGTGCCAGCAGCAATAATCCGGGACAGTCTTACGAGCAGTACTTC. Its protein product is CASSNNPGQSYEQYF.